Below, 27 T cell receptor beta chains from the same sample are listed, as sequenced in a study of T cells in Graves' hyperthyroidism and ophthalmopathy. From RNA transcripts, TCR beta CDR3 regions were amplified. In the first-round RT-PCR of the TCR CDR3, the HTBI primer set was used. TCRdb redid the calling of the multiplex PCR reads with MiXCR, one entry per CDR3 protein. This sample has a few hundred thousand distinct CDR3 sequences, with around 46% found just once. The specimen was peripheral blood or thyroid tissue (not recorded which). Receptors originate from an adult woman with Graves' disease, either hyperthyroidism or ophthalmopathy (not recorded which).

This clonotype was detected only a few times. This chain links TRBV2 with TRBJ2-5; D not resolved. Trimming stripped 4 bases from V and 5 bases from J, with 11 bases between. Germline CDR1 reads SNHLY; CDR2 reads FYNNEI. The CDR3 has 13 residues. The CDR3 here is CASSVGRMETQYF. The CDR3 nucleotides are TGTGCCAGCAGTGTGGGAAGAATGGAGACCCAGTACTTC.

This clonotype has a handful of counts. This chain joins TRBV28 and TRBJ2-7; D gene unclear. The CDR3 extends over 15 amino acids. V lost 4 bases to trimming and J lost 2 bases, with 15 bases between them. Per germline, CDR1 MDHEN and CDR2 SYDVKM. The DNA of the CDR3 is TGTGCCAGCAGTTCTCTAACGGAGTGGCCCTACGAGCAGTACTTC. This sequence encodes CASSSLTEWPYEQYF.

This clonotype has only a few counts. This rearrangement joins TRBV14 to TRBJ1-1; no definite D call. Germline loops: CDR1 SGHDN, CDR2 FVKESK. V lost 1 base to trimming and J lost 11 bases, with 14 bases between them. CDR3 size: 13 residues. CDR3 coding DNA: TGTGCCAGCAGCCAAGGGTCCTGGGGTGCGGCTTTCTTT. Translated: CASSQGSWGAAFF.

The V call is TRBV5-1, the J call TRBJ2-1; 7 bases map to TRBD1. The junction had 5 bases not matched to a gene; V was cut back by 0 bases and J by 8 bases. In germline, CDR1 is SGHRS, CDR2 YFSETQ. This CDR3 spans 14 amino acids. For the CDR3, the DNA is TGCGCCAGCAGCTTGGAGGGGACAGAGGATGAGCAGTTCTTC. Amino acids: CASSLEGTEDEQFF.

There are many counts of this clonotype. The CDR3 DNA follows: TGTGCCAGCAGCCCCTCCATTGGGACACGTACAACCTACGAGCAGTACTTC. It is translated as CASSPSIGTRTTYEQYF. V usage is TRBV9 and J usage is TRBJ2-7; tentative D call: TRBD1 (6 bases). V lost 4 bases to trimming and J lost 2 bases, with 22 bases between them. The V gene's germline CDR1 is SGDLS and CDR2 YYNGEE. The CDR3 is made up of 17 amino acids.

This chain joins TRBV2 and TRBJ2-2, with 8 nucleotides matching TRBD2. Germline V gene data show CDR1 as SNHLY and CDR2 as FYNNEI. The CDR3 runs to 12 residues. DNA for the CDR3: TGTGCAGCTGGAGCGGGAGCCGGGGAGCTGTTTTTT. Residues: CAAGAGAGELFF.

The rearrangement joins TRBV20-1 to TRBJ1-1; no firm D call. In germline, CDR1 is DFQATT, CDR2 SNEGSKA (reference sequence). Deletions cut 5 bases from V and 4 bases from J, with 20 bases between. CDR3 length: 15 amino acids. CDR3 coding DNA: TGCAGTGCTGGCCACACCGCGGGGAGTGGCACTGAAGCTTTCTTT. Protein: CSAGHTAGSGTEAFF.

V usage is TRBV7-2 and J usage is TRBJ2-5; D may be TRBD1 or TRBD2 (5 bases each). This CDR3 is 12 amino acids long. V lost 10 bases and J lost 4, with 13 bases in between. The germline CDR1 and CDR2 sequences are SGHTA and FQGNSA. The CDR3 protein is CATRGVGETQYF. The CDR3 DNA is TGTGCCACCAGAGGGGTGGGAGAGACCCAGTACTTC.

The V call is TRBV14, the J call TRBJ2-7; 7 bases match TRBD1. The CDR3 is 16 amino acids. With 3 bases clipped from V and 5 bases from J, the junction kept 13 bases outside the gene matches. The V gene's germline CDR1 is SGHDN and CDR2 FVKESK. In DNA form, the CDR3 reads TGTGCCAGCAGCCATTCACCAATGACAGGGAGCGACGAGCAGTACTTC. Protein product: CASSHSPMTGSDEQYF.

This clonotype was found a few times. The gene calls are TRBV4-1 and TRBJ1-1; 8 bases are a match to TRBD1. Germline V gene sequence: CDR1 MGHRA, CDR2 YSYEKL. The CDR3 spans 17 residues. The V segment lost 1 base and the J segment 11 bases; nucleotides outside the gene matches: 18. The chain's CDR3 is CASSQGRGRGRGLWAFF. CDR3 in DNA: TGCGCCAGCAGCCAAGGTCGGGGCCGCGGCAGGGGGCTTTGGGCTTTCTTT.

This clonotype was picked up many times. The V gene is TRBV7-2, the J gene TRBJ2-7, with TRBD2 matching 7 bases. Germline CDR1 SGHTA, CDR2 FQGNSA. The ends lost 5 bases at V and 2 bases at J; junction bases unmatched: 6. CDR3 length: 14 amino acids. The CDR3 coding sequence is TGTGCCAGCAGCATAAGCGGGGCTACCTACGAGCAGTACTTC. As protein: CASSISGATYEQYF.

The table lists this clonotype with many counts. The chain uses TRBV29-1 and TRBJ2-7; D is unresolved. This CDR3 contains 12 residues. Germline-derived CDR1 and CDR2 are SQVTM and ANQGSEA. Trimming removed 2 bases at V and 5 bases at J, with 10 bases between. CDR3 amino acids: CSVETYWDEQYF. CDR3 DNA: TGCAGCGTTGAAACCTATTGGGACGAGCAGTACTTC.

This sequence joins TRBV5-1 and TRBJ2-2; TRBD1 agrees at 8 bases. CDR1 SGHRS and CDR2 YFSETQ come from the germline V gene. The CDR3 covers 13 residues. V was pared by 2 bases and J by 7 bases, with 1 base of the junction left unmatched. The CDR3 nucleotides are TGCGCCAGCAGCTTACAGGGGGGCGGGGAGCTGTTTTTT. This encodes CASSLQGGGELFF.

At least ten counts were recorded for this clonotype. This CDR3 reads CASSAARSNEKLFF. CDR3 bases: TGTGCCAGCAGCGCCGCCCGGAGTAATGAAAAACTGTTTTTT. V gene TRBV9 combines with J gene TRBJ1-4; D gene ambiguous. CDR1 is SGDLS and CDR2 is YYNGEE in the germline V gene. V dropped 3 bases and J dropped 4 bases, with 10 bases sitting between them. This CDR3 contains 14 residues.

The chain has TRBV10-3 and TRBJ2-5, with no clear D. Germline CDR1 ENHRY, CDR2 SYGVKD. V was cut by 5 bases and J by 5 bases, with 12 bases left in between. CDR3 length: 13 amino acids. The CDR3 protein is CAISWQSGETQYF. The CDR3 nucleotides read TGTGCCATCAGTTGGCAGTCCGGGGAGACCCAGTACTTC.

V is TRBV10-3 and J is TRBJ1-1, with 8 bases that match TRBD1. From germline, CDR1 is ENHRY and CDR2 SYGVKD. With V trimmed by 6 bases and J by 5 bases, 11 bases remained unmatched. CDR3 length: 15 residues. The CDR3 reads CAIRGGQGSTTEAFF. The CDR3 nucleotides are TGTGCCATCAGGGGAGGACAGGGAAGTACGACTGAAGCTTTCTTT.

This sequence joins TRBV6-5 and TRBJ2-5; 7 positions match TRBD2. From germline, CDR1 is MNHEY and CDR2 SVGAGI. The CDR3 consists of 15 residues. Germline trimming cut 2 bases from V and 1 base from J; bases unmatched to any gene: 4. This chain's CDR3 is CASSYPGLLQETQYF. As DNA, the CDR3 is TGTGCCAGCAGTTACCCGGGACTACTCCAAGAGACCCAGTACTTC.

This clonotype was counted once. The genes are TRBV13 and TRBJ2-3; 9 bases align to TRBD1. V lost 3 bases, J lost 9 bases, and 4 bases stayed unmatched. The length of the CDR3 is 13 residues. Per germline, CDR1 PRHDT and CDR2 FYEKMQ (reference sequence). Written as DNA, the CDR3 is TGTGCCAGCAGCTTGGACAGGGGAGGGACGCAGTATTTT. Amino acid sequence: CASSLDRGGTQYF.

The V call is TRBV5-1, the J call TRBJ1-1, with a tentative D call TRBD1 (5 bases). This CDR3 is built from 16 residues. Germline CDR1 reads SGHRS; CDR2 reads YFSETQ. Trimming removed 0 bases from V and 1 base from J, with 13 bases in between. The CDR3 loop is CASSLEGRVSNTEAFF. The CDR3 DNA reads TGCGCCAGCAGCTTGGAGGGGCGAGTGTCGAACACTGAAGCTTTCTTT.

This clonotype appeared once. A much larger clone sits a single nucleotide away, making a read error possible. The chain joins TRBV20-1 to TRBJ2-7, with D perhaps TRBD2 (6 bases). Trimming shortened V by 4 bases and J by 5 bases, and 18 bases separated the two germline ends. In germline, CDR1 is DFQATT, CDR2 SNEGSKA (reference sequence). The CDR3 sequence is 14 residues long. CDR3 loop: CSAMVPGVLNEQYF. As DNA, the CDR3 is TGCAGTGCTATGGTACCGGGAGTATTGAACGAGCAGTACTTC.

In this sample, this clonotype turned up many times. J is TRBJ2-5 and V is TRBV6-6; perhaps TRBD2 as D (5 bases). The germline gives CDR1 MNHNY, CDR2 SVGAGI (reference sequence). The germline V and J ends were trimmed by 2 bases and 14 bases, with 15 bases remaining between them. The CDR3 loop spans 12 amino acids. The CDR3 spells CASSYERTEAYF. Written as DNA, the CDR3 is TGTGCCAGCAGTTACGAACGGACGGAGGCTTACTTC.

This clonotype has at least ten counts. The chain combines TRBV5-1 with TRBJ2-2; D is undetermined. The ends were cut back, 3 bases at V and 3 bases at J, with 18 bases in the middle. The germline CDR1 and CDR2 sequences are SGHRS and YFSETQ. The CDR3 totals 17 residues. CDR3 residues: CASSSQSSPIHTGELFF. CDR3 in DNA: TGCGCCAGCAGCTCGCAGTCGTCCCCAATCCACACCGGGGAGCTGTTTTTT.

This rearrangement joins TRBV10-3 to TRBJ2-7; unclear D gene. Deletions cut 4 bases from V and 4 bases from J, with 14 bases between. This CDR3 contains 14 residues. Germline V gene data show CDR1 as ENHRY and CDR2 as SYGVKD. CDR3 sequence: CAISGSGLYYEQYF. CDR3 coding DNA: TGTGCCATCAGTGGGTCAGGCCTATATTACGAGCAGTACTTC.

In this sample, this clonotype turned up many times. J is TRBJ1-2 and V is TRBV20-1; the D is unclear. V gave up 6 bases and J gave up 2 bases, with 10 bases separating them. Germline CDR1 is DFQATT and CDR2 is SNEGSKA (reference sequence). This CDR3 has 12 amino acids. CDR3 in DNA: TGCAGTGCGGCGGCCTCAAACTATGGCTACACCTTC. Protein sequence: CSAAASNYGYTF.

This clonotype has a count of ten or more. The V and J genes are TRBV11-1 and TRBJ1-1; D call uncertain. The CDR3 spans 13 residues. V dropped 0 bases and J dropped 3 bases, with 5 bases sitting between them. The germline V gene encodes CDR1 SGHAT and CDR2 FQDESV (reference sequence). The CDR3 is CASSLAQDTEAFF. Written as DNA, the CDR3 is TGTGCCAGCAGCTTAGCACAAGACACTGAAGCTTTCTTT.

Many counts were recorded for this clonotype. This chain uses TRBV6-5 with TRBJ1-2; tentatively, D is TRBD1 (5 bases). The CDR3 sequence is 13 residues long. Germline CDR1 MNHEY, CDR2 SVGAGI. The V end was cut by 2 bases, the J end by 7 bases, with 11 bases between. In nucleotides, the CDR3 is TGTGCCAGCAGTTACGGGACGGCGACTGGCTACACCTTC. It specifies CASSYGTATGYTF.

Only a few counts were recorded for this clonotype. The chain uses TRBV28 and TRBJ1-1; possible D gene TRBD1, 6 bases. The V end lost 6 bases, the J end lost 7 bases, and 15 bases lay between the germline ends. This CDR3 is 13 amino acids long. Germline CDR1 MDHEN, CDR2 SYDVKM. CDR3 in DNA: TGTGCCAGCAGGATGGACAGTGTTATTGAAGCTTTCTTT. It specifies CASRMDSVIEAFF. Full variable domain (remainder filled in from reference TRBV28 and TRBJ1-1): DVKVTQSSRYLVKRTGEKVFLECVQDMDHENMFWYRQDPGLGLRLIYFSYDVKMKEKGDIPEGYSVSREKKERFSLILESASTNQTSMYLCASRMDSVIEAFFGQGTRLTVV.